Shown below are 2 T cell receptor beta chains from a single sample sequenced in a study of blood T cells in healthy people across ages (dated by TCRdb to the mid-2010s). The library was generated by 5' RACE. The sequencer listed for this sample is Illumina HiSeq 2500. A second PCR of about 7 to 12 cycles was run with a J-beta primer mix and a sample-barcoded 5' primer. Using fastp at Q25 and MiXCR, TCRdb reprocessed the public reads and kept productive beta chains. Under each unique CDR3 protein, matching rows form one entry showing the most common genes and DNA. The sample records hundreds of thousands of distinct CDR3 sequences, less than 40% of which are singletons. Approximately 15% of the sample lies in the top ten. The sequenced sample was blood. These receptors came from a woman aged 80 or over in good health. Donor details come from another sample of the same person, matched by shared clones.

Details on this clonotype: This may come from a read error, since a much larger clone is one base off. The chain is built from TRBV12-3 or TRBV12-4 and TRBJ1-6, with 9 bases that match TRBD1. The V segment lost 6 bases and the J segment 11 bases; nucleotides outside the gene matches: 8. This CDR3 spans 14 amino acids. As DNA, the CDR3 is TGTGCCAGCAGCTTGGGACAGGGCAGCCCACCCCTCCACTTT. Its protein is CASSLGQGSPPLHF.

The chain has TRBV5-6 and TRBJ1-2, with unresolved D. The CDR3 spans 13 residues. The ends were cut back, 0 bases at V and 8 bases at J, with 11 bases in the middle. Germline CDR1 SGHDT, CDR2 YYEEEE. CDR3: CASSLDGSSGYTF. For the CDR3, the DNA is TGTGCCAGCAGCTTGGACGGTAGTTCCGGCTACACCTTC.